This T cell receptor beta chain was sequenced in a study of T cell repertoires in cytomegalovirus infection. TCRdb analysed the reads with MiXCR anew, one entry per CDR3 protein. Found here are roughly 230,000 distinct CDR3 sequences, roughly 12% of them singletons; the top ten hold around 1.6%. Germline V gene lookup returns CDR1 LNHNV and CDR2 YYDKDF (reference sequence). V shed 0 bases and J shed 2 bases, with 11 bases lying between them. The CDR3 has 15 amino acids. Worth noting for this clonotype: The antigen remains unidentified.

Study conclusions and caveats: In two of eight donors, the top clonotype was HLA-C-restricted CMV-specific. Of the TCR beta families, the public ones yielded a cumulative frequency that identified carriers of CMV plus the relevant HLA.

V is TRBV15 and J is TRBJ2-7; D gene uncertain. This receptor was taken from a human donor in good health (CMV status not recorded). Some clones in this sample may be carry-over from other donors' samples. The sample consisted of PBMCs. The CDR3 nucleotides read TGTGCCACCAGCAGAGATCAAAACAGTGCCTACGAGCAGTACTTC. Translated, it gives CATSRDQNSAYEQYF.